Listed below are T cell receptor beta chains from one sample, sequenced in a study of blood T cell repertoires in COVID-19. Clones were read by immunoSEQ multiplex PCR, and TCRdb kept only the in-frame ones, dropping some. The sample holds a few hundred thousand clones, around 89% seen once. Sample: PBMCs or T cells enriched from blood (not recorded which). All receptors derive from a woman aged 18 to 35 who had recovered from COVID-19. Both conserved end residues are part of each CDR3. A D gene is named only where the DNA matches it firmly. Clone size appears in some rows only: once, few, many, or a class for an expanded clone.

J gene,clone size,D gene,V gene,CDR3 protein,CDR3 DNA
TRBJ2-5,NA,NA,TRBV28,CASSLLWGGKETQYF,TGTGCCAGCAGTTTACTTTGGGGCGGGAAAGAGACCCAGTACTTC
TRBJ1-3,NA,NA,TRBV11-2,CASSQGPGNTIYF,TGTGCCAGCTCTCAGGGGCCAGGAAACACCATATATTTT
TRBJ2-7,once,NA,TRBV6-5,CASSYHRELYEQYF,TGTGCCAGCAGTTACCACAGGGAACTCTACGAGCAGTACTTC
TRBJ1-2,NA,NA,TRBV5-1,CASSLDRFYGYTF,TGCGCCAGCAGCTTGGACAGGTTCTATGGCTACACCTTC
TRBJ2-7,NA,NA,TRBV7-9,CASSLAGQLGEQYF,TGTGCCAGCAGCTTAGCGGGACAACTGGGCGAGCAGTACTTC
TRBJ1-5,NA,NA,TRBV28,CASSLKWHQPQHF,TGTGCCAGCAGTTTAAAGTGGCATCAGCCCCAGCATTTT
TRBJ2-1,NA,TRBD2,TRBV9,CASSAVAGGAFNEQFF,TGTGCCAGCAGCGCCGTAGCGGGGGGCGCTTTCAATGAGCAGTTCTTC
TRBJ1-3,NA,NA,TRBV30,CAWSRFSGNTIYF,TGTGCCTGGTCACGGTTCTCTGGAAACACCATATATTTT
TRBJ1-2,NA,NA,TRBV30,CAWSSRTDYGYTF,TGTGCCTGGAGTTCCAGGACAGACTATGGCTACACCTTC
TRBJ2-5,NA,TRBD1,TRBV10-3,CAISEDRGSDQETQYF,TGTGCCATCAGTGAAGACAGGGGGTCCGACCAAGAGACCCAGTACTTC
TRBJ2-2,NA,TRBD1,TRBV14,CASSHRQGSGELFF,TGTGCCAGCAGCCACCGACAGGGTTCCGGGGAGCTGTTTTTT
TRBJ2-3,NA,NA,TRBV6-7,CASSYPGQLMTDTQYF,TGTGCCAGCAGTTACCCGGGACAACTAATGACAGATACGCAGTATTTT
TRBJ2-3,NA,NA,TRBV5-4,CASSPGSESRQYF,TGTGCCAGCAGCCCGGGAAGCGAGAGTAGGCAGTATTTT
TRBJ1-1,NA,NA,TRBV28,CASSLSSGRSVVAFF,TGTGCCAGCAGTTTATCTTCGGGAAGGTCGGTAGTTGCTTTCTTT
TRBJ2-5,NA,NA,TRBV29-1,CSRGGGRGETQYF,TGCAGCCGGGGAGGGGGGCGAGGAGAGACCCAGTACTTC
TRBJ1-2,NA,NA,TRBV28,CASSLISSRLGYTF,TGTGCCAGCAGTTTAATTTCTAGTCGGTTAGGCTACACCTTC
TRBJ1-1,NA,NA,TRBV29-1,CSVVYRGRGAFF,TGCAGCGTAGTTTATCGTGGGAGGGGAGCTTTCTTT
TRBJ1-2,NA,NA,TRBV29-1,CSVESGYTF,TGCAGCGTTGAAAGCGGCTACACCTTC
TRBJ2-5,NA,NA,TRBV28,CASRRRLEETQYF,TGTGCCAGCAGGAGGAGGCTAGAGGAGACCCAGTACTTC
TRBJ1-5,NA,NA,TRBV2,CASSEGGQGYQPQHF,TGTGCCAGCAGCGAAGGGGGGCAGGGTTATCAGCCCCAGCATTTT
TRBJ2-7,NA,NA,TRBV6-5,CASSYSPDSYEQYF,TGTGCCAGCAGTTACTCGCCAGACTCCTACGAGCAGTACTTC
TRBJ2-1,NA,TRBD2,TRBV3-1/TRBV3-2,CASSQDLGLPKTEQFF,TGTGCCAGCAGCCAAGATTTGGGACTACCTAAGACTGAGCAGTTCTTC
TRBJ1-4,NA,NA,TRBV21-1,CASSTAPGQNEKLFF,TGTGCCAGCAGCACAGCACCGGGACAGAATGAAAAACTGTTTTTT
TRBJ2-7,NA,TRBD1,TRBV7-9,CASSSPSDRGYEQYF,TGTGCCAGCAGCTCCCCCTCGGACAGGGGATACGAGCAGTACTTC
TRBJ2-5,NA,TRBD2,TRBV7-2,CASSLASLAGGIKETQYF,TGTGCCAGCAGCTTAGCTTCTCTAGCGGGGGGGATTAAAGAGACCCAGTACTTC
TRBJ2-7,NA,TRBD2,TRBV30,CAWSLGGVTYEQYF,TGTGCCTGGAGCCTCGGGGGGGTAACCTACGAGCAGTACTTC
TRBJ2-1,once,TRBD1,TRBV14,CASSQVTGAPYNEQFF,TGTGCCAGCAGCCAAGTTACAGGGGCCCCCTACAATGAGCAGTTCTTC
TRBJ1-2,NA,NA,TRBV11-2,CASSLVGETGNGYTF,TGTGCCAGCAGCTTAGTTGGGGAGACAGGCAATGGCTACACCTTC
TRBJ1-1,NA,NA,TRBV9,CASSVADTEAFF,TGTGCCAGCAGCGTAGCGGACACTGAAGCTTTCTTT
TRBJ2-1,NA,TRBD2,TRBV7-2,CASRGGGSYNEQFF,TGTGCCAGCAGGGGCGGGGGTTCCTACAATGAGCAGTTCTTC
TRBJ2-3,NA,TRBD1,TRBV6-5,CASSPTTGVADTQYF,TGTGCCAGCAGTCCCACGACAGGGGTGGCAGATACGCAGTATTTT
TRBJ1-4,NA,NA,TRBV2,CASSVSRTAPRDNEKLFF,TGTGCCAGCAGTGTTAGTAGGACAGCCCCCCGGGATAATGAAAAACTGTTTTTT
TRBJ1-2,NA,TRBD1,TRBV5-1,CASSYGQGYGYTF,TGCGCCAGCAGTTACGGACAGGGCTATGGCTACACCTTC
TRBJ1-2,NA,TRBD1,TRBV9,CASSVDGTGRNGYTF,TGTGCCAGCAGCGTAGATGGGACAGGGAGGAATGGCTACACCTTC
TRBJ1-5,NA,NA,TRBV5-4,CASSIDRGQPQHF,TGTGCCAGCAGCATAGACCGGGGTCAGCCCCAGCATTTT
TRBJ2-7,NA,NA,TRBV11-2,CASSQTGFYEQYF,TGTGCCAGCAGCCAGACAGGTTTTTACGAGCAGTACTTC